Shown below are 18 T cell receptor beta chains from a single sample sequenced in a study of graft-versus-host responses after intestinal transplantation. Measured with immunoSEQ multiplex PCR; TCRdb has only the in-frame clones, and not every one. The sample lists some 87,000 clones, roughly 89% occurring once. Which antigens these TCRs recognize remains unknown. Sequencing was performed on unstimulated CD4+ T cells sorted from spleen or lymph node cells, taken before intestinal transplant. Every receptor here comes from a human donor who received an intestinal transplant.

The chain is built from TRBV27 and TRBJ1-1; D unresolved. Germline V gene lookup returns CDR1 MNHEY and CDR2 SMNVEV (reference sequence). The CDR3 totals 13 residues. V lost 8 bases and J 2 bases, leaving 12 bases between the germline ends. CDR3: CASGYRQNTEAFF. For the CDR3, the DNA is TGTGCCAGCGGGTACCGACAAAACACTGAAGCTTTCTTT.

The chain employs TRBV5-6 and TRBJ1-1, with D possibly being TRBD1 (6 bases). CDR1 and CDR2 from the germline V gene are SGHDT and YYEEEE. This CDR3 region has 18 residues. Deletions cut 2 bases from V and 6 bases from J, with 26 bases between. CDR3 coding DNA: TGTGCCAGCAGCTTTTGGTCTGGGAGACGAAACAGGGCGTCTGAAGCTTTCTTT. Translation gives CASSFWSGRRNRASEAFF.

This clone is a singleton in its sample. The CDR3 DNA is TGTGCCAGCAGTTCGGGACTAGCGGGAGGGCCGCGATCCTACAATGAGCAGTTCTTC. The encoded protein is CASSSGLAGGPRSYNEQFF. The rearrangement uses TRBV27 and TRBJ2-1; TRBD2 matches 16 bases. Trimming took 4 bases from V and 1 from J; bases not matched to a gene: 7. Looked up from germline, CDR1 is MNHEY and CDR2 is SMNVEV (reference sequence). This CDR3 has 19 residues.

This chain joins TRBV7-2 and TRBJ1-5; 7 nucleotides match TRBD1. From germline, CDR1 is SGHTA and CDR2 FQGNSA. Losses at the gene ends were 1 base for V and 7 bases for J; bases not matched to a gene: 7. The CDR3 extends over 15 amino acids. Written as DNA, the CDR3 is TGTGCCAGCAGCTTAGAAGCAGGGGGGGTACAGCCCCAGCATTTT. Translation: CASSLEAGGVQPQHF.

The chain uses TRBV4-1 and TRBJ2-5; no clear D. The ends were cut back, 3 bases at V and 4 bases at J, with 18 bases in the middle. The CDR3 runs 16 residues. Germline CDR1 reads MGHRA; CDR2 reads YSYEKL. CDR3 DNA sequence: TGCGCCAGCAGCCATTCGTCATTAGCCGCAGGAGAGACCCAGTACTTC. This codes for CASSHSSLAAGETQYF.

This clone was found once. The chain links TRBV5-1 to TRBJ2-5; D perhaps matches TRBD2 (5 bases). This CDR3 has 13 residues. CDR1 is SGHRS and CDR2 is YFSETQ in the germline V gene. Trimming took 2 bases from V and 5 from J, leaving 10 bases between them. This CDR3 is CASSLRGPETQYF. The CDR3 DNA is TGCGCCAGCAGCTTACGAGGGCCGGAGACCCAGTACTTC.

V gene TRBV6-1 combines with J gene TRBJ1-1, with D perhaps matching TRBD1 (6 bases). The V gene lost 3 bases and the J gene lost 0 bases, with 14 bases spanning the gap. The CDR3 is 16 amino acids. CDR1 and CDR2 from the germline V gene are MNHNS and SASEGT. CDR3 DNA: TGTGCCAGCAGTGATATTTCGACAGGCCTGAACACTGAAGCTTTCTTT. Translated, it gives CASSDISTGLNTEAFF.

The gene calls are TRBV7-8 and TRBJ2-1, with 12 positions matching TRBD1. The length of the CDR3 is 16 residues. CDR1 SGHVS and CDR2 FQNEAQ come from the germline V gene. V dropped 1 base and J dropped 10; count of bases not matched to a gene: 8. The CDR3 DNA reads as TGTGCCAGCAGCTTAGTAGTGGGGACAGGGGGCGGAGAGCAGTTCTTC. It specifies CASSLVVGTGGGEQFF.

Here the CDR3 reads CAWDRGPNTGELFF. The CDR3 coding sequence is TGTGCCTGGGACAGGGGGCCCAACACCGGGGAGCTGTTTTTT. J is TRBJ2-2 and V is TRBV30; 10 nucleotides agree with TRBD1. CDR3 length equals 14 residues. Germline lookup yields CDR1 GTSNPN and CDR2 SVGIG (reference sequence). V shed 5 bases, J shed 2 bases, and the junction held 2 bases outside the gene matches.

This clone has a handful of counts. The chain has TRBV15 and TRBJ1-1, with D unclear. The CDR3 extends over 14 amino acids. V was pared by 0 bases and J by 6 bases, with 11 bases between. Germline assignment: CDR1 LNHNV and CDR2 YYDKDF (reference sequence). The CDR3 region has the DNA TGTGCCACCAGCAGAGATCGACCCGACGCTGAAGCTTTCTTT. It translates to CATSRDRPDAEAFF.

Here the CDR3 reads CASSSSGSGVGGRTDTQYF. CDR3 DNA sequence: TGTGCCAGTAGTTCAAGCGGGAGTGGAGTGGGAGGACGCACAGATACGCAGTATTTT. This sequence joins TRBV19 and TRBJ2-3, with 8 positions matching TRBD2. Germline V lookup: CDR1 LNHDA, CDR2 SQIVND (reference sequence). The CDR3 loop spans 19 amino acids. Losses at the gene ends were 5 bases for V and 1 base for J; bases not matched to a gene: 17.

The chain combines TRBV30 with TRBJ1-2; D is possibly TRBD1 (6 bases). This CDR3 is built from 12 residues. From germline, CDR1 is GTSNPN and CDR2 SVGIG (reference sequence). For the CDR3, the DNA is TGTGCTAACGGAGGGGGGAACTATGGCTACACCTTC. Encoded protein: CANGGGNYGYTF.

The chain recombines TRBV18 with TRBJ2-3, with 11 positions matching TRBD2. J gave up 3 bases and V 5 bases, and 4 bases lay outside the gene matches. Germline V gene data show CDR1 as KGHSH and CDR2 as LQKENI. The CDR3 loop spans 15 amino acids. DNA for the CDR3: TGTGCCAGCTCAACCACTAGCGGGAGAACAGATACGCAGTATTTT. It codes for CASSTTSGRTDTQYF. The full variable domain, in which reference TRBV18 and TRBJ2-3 provide the parts outside the CDR3, is NAGVMQNPRHLVRRRGQEARLRCSPMKGHSHVYWYRQLPEEGLKFMVYLQKENIIDESGMPKERFSAEFPKEGPSILRIQQVVRGDSAAYFCASSTTSGRTDTQYFGPGTRLTVL.

The rearrangement links TRBV5-1 to TRBJ2-3; D may be TRBD2 (5 bases). The CDR3 runs to 14 residues. The V gene lost 7 bases and the J gene lost 2 bases, with 14 bases spanning the gap. From germline, CDR1 is SGHRS and CDR2 YFSETQ. In DNA, the CDR3 is TGCGCCAGCTCCCCCCGGGAAACCACAGATACGCAGTATTTT. Translation gives CASSPRETTDTQYF.

The genes are TRBV4-1 and TRBJ2-5, with 8 bases fitting TRBD1. CDR1 is MGHRA, CDR2 YSYEKL, per germline. The CDR3 has 17 amino acids. Losses at the gene ends were 3 bases for V and 2 bases for J; bases not matched to a gene: 11. CDR3 nucleotide sequence: TGCGCCAGCAGCCAGCCCCGGGGACAGGAGTTACAAGAGACCCAGTACTTC. Translated, it gives CASSQPRGQELQETQYF.

Notes on this clone: Additional DNA sequences in this sample encode the identical CDR3. The chain employs TRBV28 and TRBJ2-1; 15 nucleotides line up with TRBD2. This CDR3 comprises 15 residues. J gave up 10 bases and V 7 bases, and 8 bases lay outside the gene matches. Germline loops: CDR1 MDHEN, CDR2 SYDVKM. The CDR3 region is CASIGPGLAGGEQFF. CDR3 in DNA: TGTGCCAGCATTGGACCGGGACTAGCGGGAGGCGAGCAGTTCTTC.

This clone was seen once. The rearrangement uses TRBV7-3 and TRBJ2-2; D gene ambiguous. CDR1 is SGHTA, CDR2 FQGTGA, per germline. The CDR3 runs 13 residues. The ends were cut back, 4 bases at V and 7 bases at J, with 10 bases in the middle. The CDR3 bases are TGTGCCAGCAGCTCGCTTTGGGGCGGGGAGCTGTTTTTT. Protein product: CASSSLWGGELFF.

V gene TRBV5-1 combines with J gene TRBJ2-1, with a possible D match to TRBD1 (6 bases). The CDR3 runs 14 residues. The germline V and J ends were trimmed by 2 bases and 1 base, with 7 bases remaining between them. CDR1 SGHRS and CDR2 YFSETQ come from the germline V gene. CDR3 DNA: TGCGCCAGCAGCTTACAGGGATCCTACAATGAGCAGTTCTTC. It translates to CASSLQGSYNEQFF.